This T cell receptor (beta chain) was documented in a study of shared T cell receptors in the human thymus. Only a few counts were recorded for this clone. The CDR3 length is 14 residues. The germline CDR1 and CDR2 sequences are LGHNA and YNFKEQ. The V and J ends lost 3 bases and 0 bases respectively, with 6 bases between them. Data came from immunoSEQ multiplex PCR; TCRdb stores just in-frame clones and leaves some out. Of about 380,000 clones listed, 85% to 95% are singletons. The chain joins TRBV4-2 to TRBJ1-5; D gene uncertain. The source of this sequence is a human donor. The sequencing input was thymocytes. The CDR3: CASSHIYSNQPQHF. The CDR3 nucleotides read TGTGCCAGCAGCCATATCTATAGCAATCAGCCCCAGCATTTT.